This T cell receptor beta chain is drawn from a study of T cells in Graves' hyperthyroidism and ophthalmopathy. Whole-study context: Blood from the periphery was taken at initial diagnosis, before any treatment. Study-level results: Most clonotypes that expanded in the thyroid above 0.001 also showed up in blood.

Regions amplified from RNA transcripts were the TCR beta CDR3 regions. The HTBI primer set served for first-round RT-PCR of the TCR CDR3. MiXCR, run by TCRdb on the multiplex PCR reads, gives a single entry per CDR3 protein. The sample carries hundreds of thousands of distinct CDR3 sequences, 14% to 15% recorded once. This clonotype showed up many times. The antigen is unknown. Disease lasting under 3 months, a NOSPECS grade of at least 4, and a Clinical Activity Score of at least 3 were features of the ophthalmopathy patients. Those patients with uncontrolled infection, other autoimmune disease, pregnancy or lactation were excluded. V was clipped by 2 bases and J by 5 bases; unmatched bases: 4. CDR1 and CDR2 (germline): SQVTM, ANQGSEA. This CDR3 is built from 15 residues.

The V and J genes are TRBV29-1 and TRBJ2-2, with 11 nucleotides matching TRBD2. The receptor's source is a woman aged 35 to 49 with Graves' ophthalmopathy. The specimen sequenced was blood. The CDR3 here is CSVERGTSGTGELFF. The CDR3 bases are TGCAGCGTTGAACGCGGGACTAGCGGAACCGGGGAGCTGTTTTTT.